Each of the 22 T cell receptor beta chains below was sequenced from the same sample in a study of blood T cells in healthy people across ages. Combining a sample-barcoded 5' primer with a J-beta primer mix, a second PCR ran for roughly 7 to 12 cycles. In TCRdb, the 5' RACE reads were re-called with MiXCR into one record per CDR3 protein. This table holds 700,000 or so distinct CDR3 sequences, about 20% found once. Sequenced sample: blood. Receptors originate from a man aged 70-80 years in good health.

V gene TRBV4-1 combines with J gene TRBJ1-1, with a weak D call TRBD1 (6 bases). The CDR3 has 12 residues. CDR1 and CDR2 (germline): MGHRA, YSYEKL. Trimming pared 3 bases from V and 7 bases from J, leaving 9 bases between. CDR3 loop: CASSQVDSEAFF. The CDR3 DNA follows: TGCGCCAGCAGCCAGGTGGACAGTGAAGCTTTCTTT.

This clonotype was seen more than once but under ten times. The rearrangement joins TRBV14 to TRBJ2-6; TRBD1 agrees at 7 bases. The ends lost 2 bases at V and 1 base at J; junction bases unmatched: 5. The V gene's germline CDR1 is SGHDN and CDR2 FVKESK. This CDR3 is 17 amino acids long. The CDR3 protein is CASSQSLGQSGANVLTF. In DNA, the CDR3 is TGTGCCAGCAGCCAAAGCCTGGGACAGTCTGGGGCCAACGTCCTGACTTTC.

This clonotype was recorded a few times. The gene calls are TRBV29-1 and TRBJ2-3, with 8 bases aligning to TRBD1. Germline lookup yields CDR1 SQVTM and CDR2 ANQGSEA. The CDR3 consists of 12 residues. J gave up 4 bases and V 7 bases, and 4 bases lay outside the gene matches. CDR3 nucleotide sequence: TGCAGCGACAGGGGGACCTCAGATACGCAGTATTTT. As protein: CSDRGTSDTQYF.

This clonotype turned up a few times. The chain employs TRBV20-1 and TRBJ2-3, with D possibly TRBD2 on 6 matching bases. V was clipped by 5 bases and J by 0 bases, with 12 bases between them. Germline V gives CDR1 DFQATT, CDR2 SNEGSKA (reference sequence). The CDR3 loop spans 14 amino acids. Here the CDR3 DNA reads TGCAGTGCTTGGAAGGCGGGGAGCACAGATACGCAGTATTTT. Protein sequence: CSAWKAGSTDTQYF.

In DNA form, the CDR3 reads TGTGCCAGCGGTTGGACAGGGGTCGCGGAGACCCAGTACTTC. This sequence encodes CASGWTGVAETQYF. This chain uses TRBV7-9 with TRBJ2-5; 9 positions match TRBD1. In germline, CDR1 is SEHNR, CDR2 FQNEAQ (reference sequence). V was clipped by 8 bases and J by 5 bases; unmatched bases: 9. This CDR3 has 14 amino acids.

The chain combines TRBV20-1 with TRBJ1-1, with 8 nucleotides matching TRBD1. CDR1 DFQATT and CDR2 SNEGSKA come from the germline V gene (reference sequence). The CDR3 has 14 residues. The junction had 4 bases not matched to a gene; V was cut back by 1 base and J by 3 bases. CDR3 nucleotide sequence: TGCAGTGCTAGAGCGACAGGGGAGTACACTGAAGCTTTCTTT. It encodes CSARATGEYTEAFF.

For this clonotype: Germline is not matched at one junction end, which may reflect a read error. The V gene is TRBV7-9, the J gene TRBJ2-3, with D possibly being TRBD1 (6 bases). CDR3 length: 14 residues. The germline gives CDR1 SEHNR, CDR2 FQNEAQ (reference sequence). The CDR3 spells CASRTGMSIDTQYF. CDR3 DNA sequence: TGTGCCAGCAGGACAGGCATGAGCATAGATACGCAGTATTTT.

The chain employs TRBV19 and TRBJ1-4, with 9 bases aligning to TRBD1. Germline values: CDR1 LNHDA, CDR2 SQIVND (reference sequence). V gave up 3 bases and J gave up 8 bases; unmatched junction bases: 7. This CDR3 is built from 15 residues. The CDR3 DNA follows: TGTGCCAGTAGTATGATGGGACAGGGTGTAGAAAAACTGTTTTTT. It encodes CASSMMGQGVEKLFF. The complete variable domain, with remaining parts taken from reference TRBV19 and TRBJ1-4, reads DGGITQSPKYLFRKEGQNVTLSCEQNLNHDAMYWYRQDPGQGLRLIYYSQIVNDFQKGDIAEGYSVSREKKESFPLTVTSAQKNPTAFYLCASSMMGQGVEKLFFGSGTQLSVL.

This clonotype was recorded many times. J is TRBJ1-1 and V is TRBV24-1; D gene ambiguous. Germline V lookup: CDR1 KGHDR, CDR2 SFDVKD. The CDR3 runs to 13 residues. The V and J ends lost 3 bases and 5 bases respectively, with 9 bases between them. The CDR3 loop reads CATSDGRGTEAFF. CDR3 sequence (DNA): TGTGCCACCAGTGATGGGCGGGGAACTGAAGCTTTCTTT.

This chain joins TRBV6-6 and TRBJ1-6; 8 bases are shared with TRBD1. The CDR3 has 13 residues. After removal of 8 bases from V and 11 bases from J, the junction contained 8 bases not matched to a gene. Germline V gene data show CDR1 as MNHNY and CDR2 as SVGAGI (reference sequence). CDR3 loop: CASRTGGIAPLHF. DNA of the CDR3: TGTGCCAGCCGAACAGGGGGAATAGCACCCCTCCACTTT.

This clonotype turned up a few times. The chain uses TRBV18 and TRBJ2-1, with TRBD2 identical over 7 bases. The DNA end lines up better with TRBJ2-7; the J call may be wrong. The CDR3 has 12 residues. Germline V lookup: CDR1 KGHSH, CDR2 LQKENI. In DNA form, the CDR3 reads TGTGCCAGCTCGCCCGGGGGGAACGAGCAGTACTTC. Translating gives CASSPGGNEQYF.

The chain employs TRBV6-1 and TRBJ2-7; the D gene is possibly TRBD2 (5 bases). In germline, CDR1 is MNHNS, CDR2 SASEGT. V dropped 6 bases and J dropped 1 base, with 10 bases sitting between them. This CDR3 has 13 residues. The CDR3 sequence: CASRSGPSYEQYF. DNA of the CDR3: TGTGCCAGCAGGAGCGGCCCATCCTACGAGCAGTACTTC.

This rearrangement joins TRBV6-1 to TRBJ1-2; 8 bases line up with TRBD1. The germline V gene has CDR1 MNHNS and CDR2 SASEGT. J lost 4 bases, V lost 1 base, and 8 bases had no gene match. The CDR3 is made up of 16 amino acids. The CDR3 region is CASSEGSGTGIYGYTF. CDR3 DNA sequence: TGTGCCAGCAGTGAAGGATCAGGGACAGGAATCTATGGCTACACCTTC.

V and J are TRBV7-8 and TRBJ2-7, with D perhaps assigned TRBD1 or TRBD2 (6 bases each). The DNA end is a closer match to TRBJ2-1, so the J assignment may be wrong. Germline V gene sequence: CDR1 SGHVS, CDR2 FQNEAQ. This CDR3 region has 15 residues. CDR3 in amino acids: CASSMGGLWDNEQFF. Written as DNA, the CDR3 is TGTGCCAGCAGCATGGGGGGCCTTTGGGATAATGAGCAGTTCTTC.

CDR3 in amino acids: CASTFDRAANTEAFF. The CDR3 DNA is TGTGCCAGTACGTTTGACAGGGCAGCAAACACTGAAGCTTTCTTT. The chain recombines TRBV6-1 with TRBJ1-1; 7 nucleotides agree with TRBD1. Germline loops: CDR1 MNHNS, CDR2 SASEGT. Trimming at V came to 9 bases and at J to 2 bases, leaving 12 bases not matched to a gene. There are 15 residues in the CDR3.

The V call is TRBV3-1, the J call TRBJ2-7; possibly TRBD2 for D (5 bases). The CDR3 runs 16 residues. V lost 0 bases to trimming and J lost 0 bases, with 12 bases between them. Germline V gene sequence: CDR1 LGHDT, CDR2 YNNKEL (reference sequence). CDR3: CASSQDIGAGSYEQYF. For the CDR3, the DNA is TGTGCCAGCAGCCAAGATATAGGCGCGGGCTCCTACGAGCAGTACTTC.

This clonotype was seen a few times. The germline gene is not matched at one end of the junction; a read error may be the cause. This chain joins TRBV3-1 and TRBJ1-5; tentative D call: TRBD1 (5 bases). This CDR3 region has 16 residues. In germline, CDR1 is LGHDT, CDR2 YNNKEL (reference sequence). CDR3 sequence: CASSQEPGAGNQPRHF. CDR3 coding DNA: TGTGCCAGCAGCCAAGAGCCCGGGGCGGGCAATCAGCCCCGGCATTTT.

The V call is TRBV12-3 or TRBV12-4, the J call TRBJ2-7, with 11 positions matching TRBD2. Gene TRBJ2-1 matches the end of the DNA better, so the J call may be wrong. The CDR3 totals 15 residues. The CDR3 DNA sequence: TGTGCCAGCAGACGTACGACTAGCGGGACGAATGAGCAGTTCTTC. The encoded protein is CASRRTTSGTNEQFF.

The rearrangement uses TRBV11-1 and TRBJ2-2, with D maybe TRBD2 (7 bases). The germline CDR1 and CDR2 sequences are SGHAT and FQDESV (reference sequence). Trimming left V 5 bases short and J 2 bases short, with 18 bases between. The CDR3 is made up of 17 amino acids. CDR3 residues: CASSLQGGGGNTGELFF. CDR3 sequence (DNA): TGTGCCAGCAGCCTTCAGGGTGGCGGGGGCAACACCGGGGAGCTGTTTTTT.

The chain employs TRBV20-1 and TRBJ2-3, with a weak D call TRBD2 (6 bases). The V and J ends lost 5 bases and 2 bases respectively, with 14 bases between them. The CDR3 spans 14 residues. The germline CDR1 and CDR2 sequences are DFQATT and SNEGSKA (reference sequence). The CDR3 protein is CSARGLAFTDTQYF. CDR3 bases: TGCAGTGCTCGCGGGCTAGCGTTCACAGATACGCAGTATTTT.

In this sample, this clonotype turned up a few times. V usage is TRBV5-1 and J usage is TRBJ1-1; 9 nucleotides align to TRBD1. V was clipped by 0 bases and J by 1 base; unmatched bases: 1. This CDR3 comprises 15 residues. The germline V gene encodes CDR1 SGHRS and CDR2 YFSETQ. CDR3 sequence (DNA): TGCGCCAGCAGCTTGGGGACAGGGGAGAACACTGAAGCTTTCTTT. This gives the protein CASSLGTGENTEAFF.

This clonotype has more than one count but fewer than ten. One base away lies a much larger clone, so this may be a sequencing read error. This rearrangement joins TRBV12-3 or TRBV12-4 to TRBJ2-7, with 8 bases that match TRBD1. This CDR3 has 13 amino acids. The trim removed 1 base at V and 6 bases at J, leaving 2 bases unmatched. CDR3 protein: CASSLGQGSEQYF. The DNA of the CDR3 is TGTGCCAGCAGTTTAGGACAGGGGAGCGAGCAGTACTTC.